Below, one T cell receptor (beta chain) is given with its context. V gave up 0 bases and J gave up 4 bases, with 7 bases separating them. Germline loops: CDR1 LGHNA, CDR2 YSLEER. This CDR3 has 13 residues. TCRdb redid the calling of the 5' RACE reads with MiXCR, one entry per CDR3 protein. The sample includes about 180,000 distinct CDR3 sequences, roughly 6.4% seen only once; the top ten take less than 3.5%. This entry comes from a study of T cells after yellow fever vaccination. This sample comprised CD4+ T cells sorted from PBMCs, obtained on the day of the first yellow fever vaccination. The chain joins TRBV4-3 to TRBJ2-7; no definite D call. The clonotype was recovered from a man aged 18 to 35 who received the YFV17D yellow fever vaccine. The CDR3 is CASSQDLVYEQYF. DNA of the CDR3: TGCGCCAGCAGCCAAGATCTTGTTTACGAGCAGTACTTC.